This TCR beta chain was identified in a study of metastatic and nonmetastatic thyroid tumors. Study summary: Thyroid patients, malignant and benign, had repertoires compared across blood and tumor or nodule tissue. Findings and limits, study-wide: Benign nodules were reported to have significantly lower TCR beta diversity than malignant thyroid tumors, in blood and tumor.

The CDR3 is 15 amino acids. CDR1 MNHNS and CDR2 SASEGT come from the germline V gene. J gave up 7 bases and V 5 bases, and 9 bases lay outside the gene matches. Comment on this clone: Its antigen is currently unknown.

Patients were all untreated before their thyroid surgery. How the authors handled the data: A distant-metastasis classifier for papillary thyroid cancer was built using CDR3 differences across clinicopathological groups. TCRdb used MiXCR to call clones anew from the PCR reads. The V and J calls were determined by TCRdb, not by the authors. The sample has tens of thousands of clones; 25% to 30% are singletons. The material sequenced was blood. This TCR came from a female donor with papillary thyroid cancer or a benign thyroid nodule (not recorded which). Some clones in this sample may be carry-over from other donors' samples. The V and J genes are TRBV6-1 and TRBJ2-5; 11 bases match TRBD2. CDR3 DNA: TGTGCCAGCAGTCTTTTAGCGGGGGGGCGCCGGACCCAGTACTTC. Translation: CASSLLAGGRRTQYF.